One and the same sample provided the 29 T cell receptor beta chains below, sequenced in a study of T-cell reconstitution after alpha-beta-depleted transplantation in children. The library targeted TCRbeta and was prepared with unique molecular identifiers. TCRdb used MiXCR to reprocess the PCR reads, holding one entry per CDR3 protein. The sample lists 60,000 or so distinct CDR3 sequences, approximately 46% occurring once. The specimen comprised PBMCs, mostly from graft donor cells, sampled 360 days after TCRalphabeta/CD19-depleted stem cell transplant. The receptors shown here come from a male patient aged 10-17 years who had a stem cell transplant for acute lymphoblastic leukemia, so the T cells may come from the graft donor.

V usage is TRBV9 and J usage is TRBJ1-4; D uncertain. Germline V gene data show CDR1 as SGDLS and CDR2 as YYNGEE. Trimming left V 5 bases short and J 4 bases short, with 12 bases between. CDR3 size: 14 residues. CDR3 coding DNA: TGTGCCAGCAGTTCTCGAGGCCTTAATGAAAAACTGTTTTTT. As protein: CASSSRGLNEKLFF.

The genes are TRBV12-3 or TRBV12-4 and TRBJ2-4, with a possible D match to TRBD2 (6 bases). This CDR3 comprises 16 residues. The V end was cut by 11 bases, the J end by 1 base, with 21 bases between. The DNA of the CDR3 is TGTGCCGGAGGGCTCATAAAGGGGATCGCCAAAAACATTCAGTACTTC. Protein sequence: CAGGLIKGIAKNIQYF.

The chain uses TRBV12-3 or TRBV12-4 and TRBJ2-2; D unclear. The V gene lost 2 bases and the J gene lost 8 bases, with 3 bases spanning the gap. This CDR3 has 11 residues. CDR3 nucleotide sequence: TGTGCCAGCAGTTTAATTGGGGAGCTGTTTTTT. Amino acids: CASSLIGELFF.

This clonotype was seen a few times. The chain employs TRBV29-1 and TRBJ2-7, with TRBD1 matching over 7 bases. This CDR3 has 13 residues. After removal of 7 bases from V and 0 bases from J, the junction contained 6 bases not matched to a gene. Germline CDR1 reads SQVTM; CDR2 reads ANQGSEA. CDR3 residues: CSAAGTDSYEQYF. The CDR3 DNA reads TGCAGCGCCGCCGGGACAGACTCCTACGAGCAGTACTTC.

J is TRBJ2-7 and V is TRBV5-1; 8 bases fit TRBD1. Germline V gene lookup returns CDR1 SGHRS and CDR2 YFSETQ. J lost 6 bases, V lost 0 bases, and 5 bases had no gene match. This CDR3 comprises 14 residues. The chain's CDR3 is CASSLETGDPEQYF. The CDR3, as DNA: TGCGCCAGCAGCTTGGAGACAGGGGACCCCGAGCAGTACTTC. The full variable domain, its missing parts supplied by reference TRBV5-1 and TRBJ2-7, is KAGVTQTPRYLIKTRGQQVTLSCSPISGHRSVSWYQQTPGQGLQFLFEYFSETQRNKGNFPGRFSGRQFSNSRSEMNVSTLELGDSALYLCASSLETGDPEQYFGPGTRLTVT.

CDR3 sequence (DNA): TGTGCCATCAGTGAGGTGGGTCAGGGGGCCCCCTACGAGCAGTACTTC. Protein product: CAISEVGQGAPYEQYF. The V call is TRBV10-3, the J call TRBJ2-7; 8 positions agree with TRBD1. V was clipped by 2 bases and J by 2 bases; unmatched bases: 8. CDR1 and CDR2 from the germline V gene are ENHRY and SYGVKD. The CDR3 sequence is 16 residues long.

The genes are TRBV20-1 and TRBJ2-7, with TRBD2 matching over 9 bases. From germline, CDR1 is DFQATT and CDR2 SNEGSKA (reference sequence). This CDR3 comprises 13 residues. Trimming removed 6 bases from V and 4 bases from J; junction bases left unmatched: 7. CDR3 residues: CSATGTSSYEQYF. The CDR3, as DNA: TGCAGTGCAACCGGGACTAGCTCGTACGAGCAGTACTTC.

This clonotype was seen a few times. The rearrangement joins TRBV7-4 to TRBJ2-7, with TRBD1 identical over 7 bases. V lost 5 bases, J lost 3 bases, and 13 bases stayed unmatched. This CDR3 has 16 residues. The germline V gene encodes CDR1 SGHVT and CDR2 SQSDAQ. This CDR3 reads CASSVEIRDSCYEQYF. CDR3 nucleotides: TGTGCCAGCAGCGTAGAGATAAGGGACAGTTGCTACGAGCAGTACTTC.

The chain joins TRBV15 to TRBJ2-5; 9 bases line up with TRBD1. The CDR3 covers 16 residues. Trimming at V came to 1 base and at J to 6 bases, leaving 9 bases not matched to a gene. Looked up from germline, CDR1 is LNHNV and CDR2 is YYDKDF (reference sequence). CDR3 DNA: TGTGCCACCAGCAGAGTACAGGGGGCCCTTTGGAAGACCCAGTACTTC. Translated, it gives CATSRVQGALWKTQYF.

The chain couples TRBV6-6 to TRBJ2-7; D possibly corresponds to TRBD2 (5 bases). Deletions cut 6 bases from V and 3 bases from J, with 12 bases between. CDR3 length: 13 residues. From germline, CDR1 is MNHNY and CDR2 SVGAGI (reference sequence). The DNA for the CDR3 is TGTGCCAGCAGCACGGAACGGGGCTACGAGCAGTACTTC. Its protein is CASSTERGYEQYF.

This clonotype was observed a few times. The genes are TRBV7-8 and TRBJ2-5; 9 nucleotides line up with TRBD2. The V and J ends lost 5 bases and 5 bases, in that order; junction bases with no gene match: 9. Germline V gene sequence: CDR1 SGHVS, CDR2 FQNEAQ. The CDR3 spans 15 residues. As DNA, the CDR3 is TGTGCCAGCAGCCCCAGGTGGCGGGAGGGGGAGACCCAGTACTTC. Protein product: CASSPRWREGETQYF.

The chain uses TRBV12-3 or TRBV12-4 and TRBJ1-1; TRBD1 matches at 8 bases. Unmatched junction bases numbered 6, after V lost 5 bases and J lost 4 bases. There are 14 residues in the CDR3. CDR3 nucleotide sequence: TGTGCCAGCAGTCCTAGACAGGGGCTCACTGAAGCTTTCTTT. Its protein product is CASSPRQGLTEAFF.

This clonotype has just a few counts. This chain connects TRBV12-3 or TRBV12-4 to TRBJ2-2, with a weak D call TRBD1 (5 bases). CDR3 length: 13 amino acids. The ends were cut back, 8 bases at V and 5 bases at J, with 12 bases in the middle. The CDR3 protein is CASDGAGTGELFF. Written as DNA, the CDR3 is TGTGCCAGCGATGGGGCTGGGACCGGGGAGCTGTTTTTT.

This chain connects TRBV19 to TRBJ2-1, with D unresolved. The germline V and J ends were trimmed by 4 bases and 3 bases, with 1 base remaining between them. This CDR3 is built from 11 residues. Germline V lookup: CDR1 LNHDA, CDR2 SQIVND (reference sequence). The DNA of the CDR3 is TGTGCCAGTAGTAACTACAATGAGCAGTTCTTC. Its protein is CASSNYNEQFF.

This clonotype was seen a handful of times. This chain connects TRBV29-1 to TRBJ2-1; D might be TRBD1 (5 bases). The CDR3 totals 16 residues. With 4 bases removed from V and 0 bases from J, the gap between germline ends came to 16 bases. From germline, CDR1 is SQVTM and CDR2 ANQGSEA. The CDR3 sequence is CSVGGSVRSSYNEQFF. The CDR3 coding sequence is TGCAGCGTTGGGGGCAGCGTCCGGAGCTCCTACAATGAGCAGTTCTTC.

The chain carries TRBV6-5 and TRBJ1-1; D ambiguous. The CDR3 runs 14 residues. Germline V lookup: CDR1 MNHEY, CDR2 SVGAGI. Trimming removed 4 bases from V and 6 bases from J, with 15 bases in between. As DNA, the CDR3 is TGTGCCAGCAGTTTACAGCGTTTGGGCGCTGAAGCTTTCTTT. Its protein is CASSLQRLGAEAFF.

CDR3 DNA: TGTGCCAGCAGCTTAGGTTGGACAGATACGCAGTATTTT. Amino acids: CASSLGWTDTQYF. The chain recombines TRBV7-2 with TRBJ2-3; D is ambiguous. The V end lost 1 base, the J end lost 3 bases, and 5 bases lay between the germline ends. The germline V gene has CDR1 SGHTA and CDR2 FQGNSA. CDR3 size: 13 residues. Drawing the rest from reference TRBV7-2 and TRBJ2-3, the complete variable domain is GAGVSQSPSNKVTEKGKDVELRCDPISGHTALYWYRQSLGQGLEFLIYFQGNSAPDKSGLPSDRFSAERTGGSVSTLTIQRTQQEDSAVYLCASSLGWTDTQYFGPGTRLTVL.

This rearrangement joins TRBV7-6 to TRBJ1-1; D not certain. The V and J ends lost 1 base and 4 bases respectively, with 7 bases between them. Germline V gives CDR1 SGHVS, CDR2 FNYEAQ. The CDR3 is 13 residues long. The CDR3 here is CASSLVRTTEAFF. The CDR3 nucleotides read TGTGCCAGCAGCTTAGTCCGGACCACTGAAGCTTTCTTT.

The chain joins TRBV20-1 to TRBJ2-3; 8 bases agree with TRBD2. The trim removed 0 bases at V and 2 bases at J, leaving 7 bases unmatched. The CDR3 is 16 amino acids. Looked up from germline, CDR1 is DFQATT and CDR2 is SNEGSKA (reference sequence). The CDR3 protein is CSAREGSGRTTDTQYF. Written as DNA, the CDR3 is TGCAGTGCTAGAGAGGGAAGCGGGAGAACCACAGATACGCAGTATTTT.

CDR3 residues: CASSPRAQPSSTDTQYF. The CDR3 DNA is TGTGCCAGCAGCCCCCGAGCACAACCGTCAAGCACAGATACGCAGTATTTT. This chain connects TRBV7-9 to TRBJ2-3; D not resolved. V was clipped by 5 bases and J by 0 bases, with 18 bases between them. CDR1 SEHNR and CDR2 FQNEAQ come from the germline V gene (reference sequence). The CDR3 covers 17 residues. Complete variable domain (other parts from reference TRBV7-9 and TRBJ2-3): DTGVSQNPRHKITKRGQNVTFRCDPISEHNRLYWYRQTLGQGPEFLTYFQNEAQLEKSRLLSDRFSAERPKGSFSTLEIQRTEQGDSAMYLCASSPRAQPSSTDTQYFGPGTRLTVL.

The chain combines TRBV20-1 with TRBJ1-5, with D perhaps matching TRBD1 (5 bases). V lost 0 bases and J 1 base, leaving 7 bases between the germline ends. CDR3 length: 14 amino acids. Germline CDR1 and CDR2: DFQATT and SNEGSKA (reference sequence). The CDR3: CSARDRGSNQPQHF. In nucleotides, the CDR3 is TGCAGTGCTAGAGATAGGGGCAGCAATCAGCCCCAGCATTTT.

V and J are TRBV11-1 and TRBJ2-3; D might be TRBD1 (7 bases). Trimming left V 11 bases short and J 1 base short, with 13 bases between. The germline gives CDR1 SGHAT, CDR2 FQDESV (reference sequence). CDR3 length: 13 residues. CDR3 bases: TGTGCCGCGGGGACAGACCGCACAGATACGCAGTATTTT. Translation: CAAGTDRTDTQYF.

Only a few counts were recorded for this clonotype. The CDR3 bases are TGCGCCAGCAGCTTTGCGGGGGGCAGCACAGATACGCAGTATTTT. Its translation: CASSFAGGSTDTQYF. The V gene is TRBV5-1, the J gene TRBJ2-3; 8 bases align to TRBD2. The CDR3 sequence is 15 residues long. V trimming: 2 bases; J trimming: 0 bases; junction bases outside the gene matches: 2. Germline CDR1 SGHRS, CDR2 YFSETQ.

This clonotype was counted between two and nine times. The chain joins TRBV7-3 to TRBJ2-1, with D possibly matching TRBD2 (5 bases). Trimming shortened V by 2 bases and J by 7 bases, and 6 bases separated the two germline ends. The V gene's germline CDR1 is SGHTA and CDR2 FQGTGA. The CDR3 contains 12 residues. The CDR3 nucleotides read TGTGCCAGCAGCTTACCGGGAAATGAGCAGTTCTTC. Its translation is CASSLPGNEQFF. Using reference TRBV7-3 and TRBJ2-1 for the parts outside the CDR3, the full variable domain is GAGVSQTPSNKVTEKGKYVELRCDPISGHTALYWYRQSLGQGPEFLIYFQGTGAADDSGLPNDRFFAVRPEGSVSTLKIQRTERGDSAVYLCASSLPGNEQFFGPGTRLTVL.

In its sample, this clonotype was seen a few times. The chain combines TRBV29-1 with TRBJ2-5, with D unclear. With 3 bases removed from V and 4 bases from J, the gap between germline ends came to 6 bases. The length of the CDR3 is 11 residues. CDR1 is SQVTM and CDR2 is ANQGSEA in the germline V gene. The CDR3 loop reads CSVDSRETQYF. Here the CDR3 DNA reads TGCAGCGTTGATTCCCGAGAGACCCAGTACTTC.

The table lists this clonotype with a few counts. CDR3 sequence reads: CASSPSGGDSKDTQYF. The CDR3 bases are TGTGCCAGCAGCCCAAGTGGTGGGGACAGTAAAGATACGCAGTATTTT. This sequence joins TRBV7-6 and TRBJ2-3; 7 bases match TRBD1. The V gene's germline CDR1 is SGHVS and CDR2 FNYEAQ. V was clipped by 5 bases and J by 5 bases; unmatched bases: 13. This CDR3 has 16 residues.

This clonotype was picked up a small number of times. This chain uses TRBV29-1 with TRBJ2-2; 7 bases align to TRBD1. The V segment lost 3 bases and the J segment 6 bases; nucleotides outside the gene matches: 4. Per germline, CDR1 SQVTM and CDR2 ANQGSEA. The CDR3 length is 13 residues. The CDR3 nucleotides are TGCAGCGTTGATGGTCAGGGGGCCGGGGAGCTGTTTTTT. It translates to CSVDGQGAGELFF.

The chain joins TRBV5-6 to TRBJ2-4, with 8 bases fitting TRBD1. CDR1 is SGHDT, CDR2 YYEEEE, per germline. The CDR3 covers 17 residues. V trimming: 0 bases; J trimming: 1 base; junction bases outside the gene matches: 6. The CDR3: CASSLGLDREAKNIQYF. CDR3 coding DNA: TGTGCCAGCAGCTTGGGGTTGGACAGGGAGGCCAAAAACATTCAGTACTTC.

This chain connects TRBV20-1 to TRBJ2-1; no firm D call. CDR1 and CDR2 from the germline V gene are DFQATT and SNEGSKA (reference sequence). The CDR3 sequence is 14 residues long. V was shortened by 1 base and J by 1 base, with 8 bases between the two germline ends. In nucleotides, the CDR3 is TGCAGTGCTAGAGTTGTTGGATCCTACAATGAGCAGTTCTTC. This encodes CSARVVGSYNEQFF.